The rows below give T cell receptor beta chains drawn from one sample of a study of cytomegalovirus exposure and HLA in healthy donors. The table came from immunoSEQ multiplex PCR; TCRdb's copy has only in-frame clones and leaves some out. The sample lists tens of thousands of clones, over 65% occurring once. The sample was PBMCs. The receptor set was obtained from a middle-aged woman in good health and CMV-seropositive. CDR3s include the opening cysteine and the closing phenylalanine or tryptophan. D genes are given only for firm matches. Rows may omit the clone size; those that give it use once, few, many or a size class.

abundance | j_gene | v_gene | d_gene | CDR3aa | CDR3nt
. | TRBJ2-7 | TRBV9 | TRBD2 | CASSTGTSLPYEQYF | TGTGCCAGCAGCACGGGGACTAGCCTCCCCTACGAGCAGTACTTC
. | TRBJ2-7 | TRBV28 | . | CACSRRSSYEQYF | TGTGCCTGCAGCCGGCGGAGTTCCTACGAGCAGTACTTC
. | TRBJ2-5 | TRBV19 | TRBD2 | CASSIAPDAGGLQETQYF | TGTGCCAGTAGTATAGCCCCGGACGCGGGAGGATTACAAGAGACCCAGTACTTC
. | TRBJ2-1 | TRBV11-3 | . | CASSLKRASYNEQFF | TGTGCCAGCAGCCTCAAGCGGGCCTCCTACAATGAGCAGTTCTTC
. | TRBJ1-2 | TRBV18 | . | CASGGDGFYGYTF | TGTGCCAGCGGAGGGGACGGGTTCTATGGCTACACCTTC
. | TRBJ1-2 | TRBV14 | TRBD1 | CASSQDRQGVYGYTF | TGTGCCAGCAGCCAAGATAGACAGGGAGTTTATGGCTACACCTTC
. | TRBJ1-1 | TRBV7-9 | . | CASSLSAEAFF | TGTGCCAGCAGCTTATCGGCTGAAGCTTTCTTT
. | TRBJ2-7 | TRBV7-9 | TRBD1 | CASSRDRGAFYEQYF | TGTGCCAGCAGCCGTGACAGGGGCGCCTTCTACGAGCAGTACTTC
once | TRBJ1-2 | TRBV19 | TRBD1 | CASTPTGEWGYTF | TGTGCCAGTACTCCGACAGGGGAGTGGGGCTACACCTTC
. | TRBJ2-3 | TRBV27 | . | CASSLPSATDTQYF | TGTGCCAGCAGTTTGCCAAGCGCCACAGATACGCAGTATTTT
. | TRBJ2-1 | TRBV29-1 | . | CSGLVAGAYNEQFF | TGCAGCGGGCTCGTGGCGGGGGCTTACAATGAGCAGTTCTTC
. | TRBJ1-2 | TRBV28 | TRBD1 | CASTITGTGVRGYTF | TGTGCCAGCACCATTACCGGAACAGGGGTACGAGGCTACACCTTC
. | TRBJ2-3 | TRBV5-1 | TRBD1 | CASSAGQGLRTDTQYF | TGCGCCAGCAGCGCTGGACAGGGGCTCCGCACAGATACGCAGTATTTT
. | TRBJ2-2 | TRBV6-1 | TRBD1 | CASGRQGTGELFF | TGTGCCAGCGGGAGACAGGGGACCGGGGAGCTGTTTTTT
. | TRBJ1-1 | TRBV7-6 | TRBD1 | CASSDRTGTMNTEAFF | TGTGCCAGCAGCGACAGGACAGGAACTATGAACACTGAAGCTTTCTTT
once | TRBJ2-3 | TRBV5-1 | . | CASSSLATTDTQYF | TGCGCCAGCAGTTCTCTAGCGACCACAGATACGCAGTATTTT
. | TRBJ1-4 | TRBV9 | . | CASSLLGDNEKLFF | TGTGCCAGCAGCCTTTTAGGGGATAATGAAAAACTGTTTTTT
. | TRBJ1-2 | TRBV28 | TRBD1 | CASSARGTGANYGYTF | TGTGCCAGCAGCGCTCGAGGGACAGGAGCTAACTATGGCTACACCTTC
. | TRBJ2-1 | TRBV15 | TRBD1 | CATRETTGSSYNEQFF | TGTGCCACCAGGGAAACGACAGGGAGCTCCTACAATGAGCAGTTCTTC
. | TRBJ2-7 | TRBV27 | TRBD2 | CASSSLGSGRILWEQYF | TGTGCCAGCAGTTCCCTTGGTAGCGGGAGGATACTATGGGAGCAGTACTTC
. | TRBJ2-5 | TRBV4-2 | . | CASSQDRQTQYF | TGTGCCAGCAGCCAAGATAGGCAGACACAGTACTTC
. | TRBJ2-2 | TRBV19 | . | CASSIDLGATGELFF | TGTGCCAGTAGTATAGATCTAGGGGCCACCGGGGAGCTGTTTTTT
. | TRBJ2-7 | TRBV6-5 | . | CASSRAQRGYEQYF | TGTGCCAGCAGCAGAGCGCAACGGGGATACGAGCAGTACTTC
few | TRBJ2-2 | TRBV29-1 | . | CSVEDQGPGELFF | TGCAGCGTTGAAGATCAGGGGCCTGGGGAGCTGTTTTTT
. | TRBJ2-7 | TRBV13 | TRBD2 | CASSHYARGLAGREQYF | TGTGCCAGCAGCCACTACGCTCGCGGACTAGCGGGACGCGAGCAGTACTTC
. | TRBJ2-2 | TRBV7-7 | TRBD2 | CASSTPAGGGTGELFF | TGTGCTAGCAGCACCCCAGCGGGAGGGGGCACCGGGGAGCTGTTTTTT
. | TRBJ2-7 | TRBV28 | TRBD1 | CASSPPDRGPNEQYF | TGTGCCAGCAGCCCCCCCGACAGGGGGCCAAACGAGCAGTACTTC
. | TRBJ2-5 | TRBV28 | . | CASSLLTDHQETQYF | TGTGCCAGCAGTTTACTTACAGACCACCAAGAGACCCAGTACTTC
. | TRBJ1-4 | TRBV5-4 | TRBD1 | CASSLRQGTNEKLFF | TGTGCCAGCAGCTTGCGACAGGGAACTAATGAAAAACTGTTTTTT
. | TRBJ2-7 | TRBV7-9 | . | CASNDIQGYEQYF | TGTGCCAGCAACGACATTCAGGGTTACGAGCAGTACTTC
. | TRBJ2-1 | TRBV6-4 | TRBD2 | CASSDLAGSDNEQFF | TGTGCCAGCAGTGACCTAGCGGGATCGGACAATGAGCAGTTCTTC
. | TRBJ1-1 | TRBV14 | . | CASSLVNGGVDTEAFF | TGTGCCAGCAGCCTAGTAAATGGGGGCGTTGACACTGAAGCTTTCTTT
few | TRBJ1-1 | TRBV6-6 | TRBD1 | CASSSDFGQGRTEAFF | TGTGCCAGCAGTTCTGACTTTGGACAGGGGAGGACTGAAGCTTTCTTT
few | TRBJ2-3 | TRBV12-5 | TRBD2 | CASGLGIAGYTDTQYF | TGTGCTAGTGGTTTGGGTATAGCGGGATATACAGATACGCAGTATTTT
. | TRBJ2-7 | TRBV28 | TRBD2 | CASSLPGLAYEQYF | TGTGCCAGCAGTCTACCGGGACTAGCCTACGAGCAGTACTTC
. | TRBJ1-2 | TRBV7-9 | . | CASSLARSDGYTF | TGTGCCAGCAGCTTAGCCCGGTCGGATGGCTACACCTTC
. | TRBJ2-5 | TRBV30 | . | CAWSVSGAETQYF | TGTGCCTGGAGTGTGTCGGGTGCCGAGACCCAGTACTTC
. | TRBJ2-3 | TRBV4-1 | TRBD1 | CASSREFQGVTDTQYF | TGCGCCAGCAGTCGAGAATTTCAGGGGGTCACAGATACGCAGTATTTT
. | TRBJ2-7 | TRBV5-1 | . | CASSFDNAYEQYF | TGCGCCAGCAGCTTCGACAACGCCTACGAGCAGTACTTC
. | TRBJ2-7 | TRBV5-1 | TRBD1 | CASSLEGQGNEQYF | TGCGCCAGCAGCTTGGAAGGACAGGGGAACGAGCAGTACTTC
. | TRBJ2-1 | TRBV19 | TRBD2 | CASSPRGSGTLNEQFF | TGTGCCAGTAGTCCGAGAGGTAGCGGGACTTTGAATGAGCAGTTCTTC
. | TRBJ2-7 | TRBV28 | TRBD2 | CASSFPSAGTSGPYEQYF | TGTGCCAGCAGTTTTCCAAGCGCAGGGACTAGCGGTCCCTACGAGCAGTACTTC
. | TRBJ2-7 | TRBV9 | . | CASSPVDYHYEQYF | TGTGCCAGCAGCCCCGTAGACTACCACTACGAGCAGTACTTC
. | TRBJ2-5 | TRBV27 | TRBD2 | CASSILAGGLETQYF | TGTGCCAGCAGTATACTAGCGGGGGGGTTAGAGACCCAGTACTTC
. | TRBJ2-1 | TRBV4-3 | . | CASSRVVSGHNNEQFF | TGCGCCAGCAGCCGAGTCGTATCGGGACACAACAATGAGCAGTTCTTC
. | TRBJ2-7 | TRBV5-1 | TRBD2 | CASRRLAAAYEQYF | TGCGCCAGCAGGAGGCTAGCGGCAGCCTACGAGCAGTACTTC
. | TRBJ2-2 | TRBV11-3 | TRBD1 | CASSPGTGLGISGELFF | TGTGCCAGCAGCCCCGGGACAGGGCTAGGCATCTCCGGGGAGCTGTTTTTT
. | TRBJ1-5 | TRBV27 | . | CASSLSSTQPQHF | TGTGCCAGCAGTTTGAGTTCAACTCAGCCCCAGCATTTT
. | TRBJ2-5 | TRBV29-1 | TRBD2 | CSVRGGTASEQYF | TGCAGCGTGAGGGGAGGGACTGCGAGTGAGCAGTACTTC